The rows below give T cell receptor beta chains drawn from one sample of a study of CD8+CD57+ T cells in acquired aplastic anemia. TCRdb called the reads again in MiXCR, with one record for every CDR3 protein. Here the sample spans around 430,000 distinct CDR3 sequences, around 32% being singletons. Sequencing used sorted CD4+, CD8+, or CD8+CD57+ T cells (not recorded which) from PBMCs. The receptors come from a human donor with aplastic anemia. Both conserved end residues are part of each CDR3. Fields, in order: clone size, D gene, V gene, J gene, CDR3 protein, CDR3 DNA. A D gene is named only where the DNA matches it firmly. Only some rows state a clone size, as once, few, many or a class for expanded clones.

size: many; D: .; V: TRBV29-1; J: TRBJ2-7; CDR3: CSVASGGSYEQYF; DNA: TGCAGCGTTGCGTCCGGGGGTTCCTACGAGCAGTACTTC
size: many; D: .; V: TRBV4-2; J: TRBJ1-6; CDR3: CASSQADSPLHF; DNA: TGTGCCAGCAGCCAAGCGGATTCACCCCTCCACTTT
size: .; D: .; V: TRBV15; J: TRBJ1-6; CDR3: CATSPIAYNSPLHF; DNA: TGTGCCACCAGCCCTATAGCCTATAATTCACCCCTCCACTTT
size: few; D: .; V: TRBV29-1; J: TRBJ2-6; CDR3: CSVDTSSGANVLTF; DNA: TGCAGCGTTGACACGTCGTCTGGGGCCAACGTCCTGACTTTC
size: .; D: TRBD1; V: TRBV3-1; J: TRBJ1-2; CDR3: CASSATGLLGYGYTF; DNA: TGTGCCAGCAGCGCGACAGGGCTTCTGGGCTATGGCTACACCTTC
size: .; D: TRBD2; V: TRBV5-1; J: TRBJ2-5; CDR3: CASNAGGRETQYF; DNA: TGCGCCAGCAACGCGGGAGGGCGAGAGACCCAGTACTTC
size: many; D: .; V: TRBV20-1; J: TRBJ2-5; CDR3: CSAALTGQETQYF; DNA: TGCAGTGCCGCCCTGACAGGCCAAGAGACCCAGTACTTC
size: .; D: .; V: TRBV27; J: TRBJ1-2; CDR3: CASSLRSRVLGYTF; DNA: TGTGCCAGCAGTTTGAGATCCAGGGTCCTTGGCTACACCTTC
size: many; D: .; V: TRBV2; J: TRBJ1-5; CDR3: CASSQDIGNQPQHF; DNA: TGTGCCAGCAGTCAGGATATCGGAAATCAGCCCCAGCATTTT
size: few; D: .; V: TRBV20-1; J: TRBJ2-2; CDR3: CSASRTTGELFF; DNA: TGCAGTGCTAGTAGGACAACCGGGGAGCTGTTTTTT
size: few; D: TRBD1; V: TRBV2; J: TRBJ1-2; CDR3: CASSEQGDGYTF; DNA: TGTGCCAGCAGTGAACAGGGGGATGGCTACACCTTC
size: many; D: TRBD1; V: TRBV7-2; J: TRBJ1-2; CDR3: CASSGRTGIYGYTF; DNA: TGTGCCAGCAGCGGTCGGACAGGCATTTATGGCTACACCTTC
size: .; D: .; V: TRBV13; J: TRBJ2-1; CDR3: CASSLEAPGNFLSYNEQFF; DNA: TGTGCCAGCAGCTTAGAGGCGCCGGGAAATTTCCTCTCCTACAATGAGCAGTTCTTC
size: .; D: .; V: TRBV25-1; J: TRBJ2-1; CDR3: CASSGQGSPNEQFF; DNA: TGTGCCAGCAGCGGGCAGGGGTCACCCAATGAGCAGTTCTTC
size: .; D: .; V: TRBV2; J: TRBJ1-2; CDR3: CASRGPGVDGYTF; DNA: TGTGCCAGCAGGGGGCCAGGGGTCGATGGCTACACCTTC
size: .; D: TRBD2; V: TRBV12-3/TRBV12-4; J: TRBJ2-3; CDR3: CASIQAGLGTDTQYF; DNA: TGTGCCAGCATACAAGCGGGACTCGGCACAGATACGCAGTATTTT
size: .; D: TRBD1; V: TRBV9; J: TRBJ1-2; CDR3: CASSLKGTETGYTF; DNA: TGTGCCAGCAGCCTCAAGGGGACAGAGACTGGCTACACCTTC
size: .; D: .; V: TRBV12-3/TRBV12-4; J: TRBJ2-2; CDR3: CASSLQSTGELFF; DNA: TGTGCCAGCAGTTTACAGTCTACCGGGGAGCTGTTTTTT
size: few; D: TRBD1; V: TRBV30; J: TRBJ1-1; CDR3: CAWSLTGEGTEAFF; DNA: TGTGCCTGGAGCTTGACAGGGGAGGGCACTGAAGCTTTCTTT
size: many; D: TRBD1; V: TRBV5-1; J: TRBJ2-7; CDR3: CASSLKADRAYEQYF; DNA: TGCGCCAGCAGCTTGAAGGCGGACAGGGCCTACGAGCAGTACTTC
size: .; D: TRBD1; V: TRBV2; J: TRBJ2-3; CDR3: CASSPTGANTDTQYF; DNA: TGTGCCAGCAGTCCTACAGGGGCCAACACAGATACGCAGTATTTT
size: few; D: TRBD2; V: TRBV6-1; J: TRBJ2-7; CDR3: CASSEEIGGGSTEQYF; DNA: TGTGCCAGCAGTGAAGAGATTGGAGGCGGGAGTACCGAGCAGTACTTC
size: .; D: .; V: TRBV12-3/TRBV12-4; J: TRBJ1-2; CDR3: CASSLRIDSGYTF; DNA: TGTGCCAGCAGTTTACGAATAGACTCTGGCTACACCTTC
size: once; D: TRBD2; V: TRBV5-1; J: TRBJ2-1; CDR3: CASSPSGGLGYNEQFF; DNA: TGCGCCAGCAGCCCGAGTGGGGGACTAGGCTACAATGAGCAGTTCTTC
size: .; D: TRBD1; V: TRBV28; J: TRBJ2-7; CDR3: CASSPRQGVSNEQYF; DNA: TGTGCCAGCAGTCCACGACAGGGGGTGTCTAACGAGCAGTACTTC
size: .; D: .; V: TRBV29-1; J: TRBJ2-3; CDR3: CSSRLGEDTQYF; DNA: TGCAGCAGTCGCCTCGGGGAAGATACGCAGTATTTT
size: .; D: TRBD2; V: TRBV2; J: TRBJ2-1; CDR3: CASSTGRPYNEQFF; DNA: TGTGCCAGCAGTACCGGGAGGCCCTACAATGAGCAGTTCTTC
size: .; D: TRBD1; V: TRBV3-1; J: TRBJ1-2; CDR3: CASTHAGQGNGYTF; DNA: TGTGCCAGCACCCACGCGGGACAGGGGAATGGCTACACCTTC
size: .; D: .; V: TRBV25-1; J: TRBJ1-3; CDR3: CASEDPGRSGNTIYF; DNA: TGTGCCAGCGAGGACCCCGGCAGATCTGGAAACACCATATATTTT
size: .; D: TRBD1; V: TRBV25-1; J: TRBJ2-5; CDR3: CASSPSGQQKETQYF; DNA: TGTGCCAGCAGTCCCTCGGGACAGCAGAAAGAGACCCAGTACTTC
size: .; D: TRBD1; V: TRBV30; J: TRBJ2-1; CDR3: CAWHPGTASYNEQFF; DNA: TGTGCCTGGCACCCCGGGACAGCTTCTTACAATGAGCAGTTCTTC